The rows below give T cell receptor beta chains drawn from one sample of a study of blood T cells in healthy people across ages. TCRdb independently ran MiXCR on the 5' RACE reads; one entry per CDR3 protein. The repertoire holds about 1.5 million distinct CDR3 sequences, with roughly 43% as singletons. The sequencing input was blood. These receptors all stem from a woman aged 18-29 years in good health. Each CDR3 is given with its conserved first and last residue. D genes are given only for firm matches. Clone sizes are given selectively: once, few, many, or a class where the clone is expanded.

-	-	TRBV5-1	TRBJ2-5	CASSLEGRYQETQYF	TGCGCCAGCAGCTTGGAAGGCAGGTACCAAGAGACCCAGTACTTC
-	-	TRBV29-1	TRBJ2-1	CSVEALPGLYNGQFF	TGCAGCGTTGAAGCGTTACCAGGGCTCTACAATGGGCAGTTCTTC
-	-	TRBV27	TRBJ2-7	CASSLSKGTYEQYF	TGTGCCAGCAGTTTATCAAAGGGAACCTACGAGCAGTACTTC
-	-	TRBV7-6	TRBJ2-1	CASSLELAREQFF	TGTGCCAGCAGCTTAGAGTTAGCGCGTGAGCAGTTCTTC
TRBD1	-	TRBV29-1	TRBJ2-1	CSVGQGRGSEQFF	TGCAGCGTAGGACAGGGGAGAGGGAGCGAGCAGTTCTTC
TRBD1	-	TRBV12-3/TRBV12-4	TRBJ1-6	CASSLAIQGNSPLHF	TGTGCCAGCAGTTTGGCCATACAGGGGAATTCACCCCTCCACTTT
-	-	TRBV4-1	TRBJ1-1	CASSRGTAARADTEAFF	TGCGCCAGCAGCCGCGGGACCGCCGCCCGGGCGGACACTGAAGCTTTCTTT
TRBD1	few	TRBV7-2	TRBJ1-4	CASSSQGPLQKLFF	TGTGCCAGCAGCTCACAGGGGCCCCTCCAAAAACTGTTTTTT
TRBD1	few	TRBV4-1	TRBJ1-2	CASSQADRGGYGYTF	TGCGCCAGCAGCCAGGCGGACAGGGGCGGCTATGGCTACACCTTC
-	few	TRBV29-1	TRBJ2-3	CSVQDSGKTDTQYF	TGCAGCGTCCAAGATAGCGGCAAAACAGATACGCAGTATTTT
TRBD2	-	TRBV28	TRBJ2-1	CASSARRGSGNLREQFF	TGTGCCAGCAGCGCCCGACGGGGTAGCGGGAACTTGCGTGAGCAGTTCTTC
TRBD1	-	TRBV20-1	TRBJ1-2	CSATGTGSVRGYGYTF	TGCAGTGCGACCGGGACAGGCTCGGTCCGGGGCTATGGCTACACCTTC
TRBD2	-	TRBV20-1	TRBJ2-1	CSARVGLAVNNEQFF	TGCAGTGCTAGAGTTGGACTAGCGGTAAACAATGAGCAGTTCTTC
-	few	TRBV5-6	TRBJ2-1	CASSLVGQTRGANEQFF	TGTGCCAGCAGCTTGGTTGGGCAAACTAGGGGGGCCAATGAGCAGTTCTTC
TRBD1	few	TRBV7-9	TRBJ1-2	CASSATGEGYTF	TGTGCCAGCAGCGCGACAGGGGAAGGCTACACCTTC